This T cell receptor beta chain was sequenced for a study of cytomegalovirus exposure and HLA in healthy donors. The PCR was carried out with 60 Vbeta primers and 13 Jbeta primers. Produced via immunoSEQ multiplex PCR; TCRdb's table is partial and in-frame only. Among 100,000 to 150,000 clones, 78% were seen once, and the ten largest hold roughly 5.9%. Trimming left V 1 base short and J 4 bases short, with 5 bases between. Germline V gene lookup returns CDR1 LNHDA and CDR2 SQIVND (reference sequence). The CDR3 extends over 13 amino acids. Sequencing was carried out using PBMCs. This chain links TRBV19 with TRBJ2-1; no firm D call. The sequence came from a middle-aged woman in good health and CMV-seronegative. In DNA, the CDR3 is TGTGCCAGTAGTATAGGGGCGTACAATGAGCAGTTCTTC. Protein product: CASSIGAYNEQFF.